This entry lists 30 T cell receptor beta chains sequenced from one sample in a study of CD8+CD57+ T cells in acquired aplastic anemia. The template used for profiling TCR beta VDJ and CDR3 was genomic DNA. TCRdb re-derived calls from the reads in MiXCR, one entry per CDR3 protein. Of approximately 380,000 distinct CDR3 sequences in the sample, about 70% were seen once. The specimen was sorted CD4+, CD8+, or CD8+CD57+ T cells (not recorded which) from PBMCs. All receptors come from a human donor in good health, serving as a control.

Turning to this clonotype: It is likely a read error, because the conserved phenylalanine at the end of the CDR3 is missing. No DNA is shown, since the ends of the CDR3 on it are uncertain; the CDR3 is the one TCRdb lists. This rearrangement joins TRBV7-2 to TRBJ1-6. Termini included, the CDR3 measures 12 amino acids. Germline V gene data show CDR1 as SGHTA and CDR2 as FQGNSA. This CDR3 reads CASSQDKRPIPV.

The J gene is TRBJ1-2, the V gene TRBV5-6, with unresolved D. The V end lost 4 bases, the J end lost 5 bases, and 15 bases lay between the germline ends. Germline CDR1 and CDR2: SGHDT and YYEEEE. This CDR3 comprises 14 residues. In DNA, the CDR3 is TGTGCCAGCAGCCAGGACCTAGGCCGGTATGGCTACACCTTC. Encoded protein: CASSQDLGRYGYTF.

This clonotype was observed at least ten times. This chain links TRBV2 with TRBJ1-6; weak D call: TRBD1 (5 bases). The CDR3 is 15 amino acids. V lost 4 bases, J lost 10 bases, and 17 bases lay in between. Germline loops: CDR1 SNHLY, CDR2 FYNNEI. CDR3 sequence: CASSAWDGAGSPLHF. In nucleotides, the CDR3 is TGTGCCAGCAGTGCCTGGGACGGGGCAGGGTCACCCCTCCACTTT.

This clonotype was counted at least ten times. This chain links TRBV7-2 with TRBJ1-1; D is possibly TRBD1 (5 bases). V was pared by 5 bases and J by 0 bases, with 13 bases between. Germline CDR1 reads SGHTA; CDR2 reads FQGNSA. The CDR3 has 15 amino acids. CDR3 DNA: TGTGCCAGCAGCCCACCTCGGGGGTTGAACACTGAAGCTTTCTTT. This sequence encodes CASSPPRGLNTEAFF.

This clonotype was seen only a few times. The chain couples TRBV2 to TRBJ2-3; D not resolved. The CDR3 is 12 residues long. V dropped 7 bases and J dropped 6 bases, with 11 bases sitting between them. Germline V gene data show CDR1 as SNHLY and CDR2 as FYNNEI. The CDR3 DNA reads TGTGCCAGCAAACCAGGAACGGATACGCAGTATTTT. Translated: CASKPGTDTQYF.

Of note for this clonotype: Compared with germline, one end of the junction differs, possibly owing to a read error. This chain connects TRBV2 to TRBJ1-2, with D maybe TRBD1 (6 bases). CDR1 is SNHLY and CDR2 is FYNNEI in the germline V gene. This CDR3 has 15 amino acids. The CDR3 spells CASSRQGGITWGLIF. The CDR3 nucleotides are TGTGCCAGCAGCCGGCAGGGTGGCATCACCTGGGGGCTGATCTTT.

This clonotype was seen only once. This rearrangement joins TRBV7-2 to TRBJ2-7; 8 bases agree with TRBD2. The trim removed 5 bases at V and 8 bases at J, leaving 17 bases unmatched. CDR3 length: 16 amino acids. The V gene's germline CDR1 is SGHTA and CDR2 FQGNSA. CDR3 loop: CASSQEGPGRGGKQYF. In DNA form, the CDR3 reads TGTGCCAGCAGCCAAGAAGGTCCTGGGCGCGGGGGGAAGCAGTACTTC.

The chain has TRBV9 and TRBJ1-4; D is perhaps TRBD1 (5 bases). The V gene's germline CDR1 is SGDLS and CDR2 YYNGEE. V shed 2 bases and J shed 5 bases, with 13 bases lying between them. The CDR3 extends over 15 amino acids. In DNA form, the CDR3 reads TGTGCCAGCAGCGTCTCACATACAGGCAATGAAAAACTGTTTTTT. Protein sequence: CASSVSHTGNEKLFF. Based on the CDR3 plus reference TRBV9 and TRBJ1-4, the full variable domain is DSGVTQTPKHLITATGQRVTLRCSPRSGDLSVYWYQQSLDQGLQFLIQYYNGEERAKGNILERFSAQQFPDLHSELNLSSLELGDSALYFCASSVSHTGNEKLFFGSGTQLSVL.

The rearrangement joins TRBV7-8 to TRBJ1-6; the match to TRBD1 covers 8 bases. Germline V lookup: CDR1 SGHVS, CDR2 FQNEAQ. V dropped 6 bases and J dropped 15; count of bases not matched to a gene: 19. The CDR3 sequence is 16 residues long. CDR3 DNA sequence: TGTGCCAGCAGTCCGGACAGGGTGTTTTATAATCCCCACCTCCACTTT. Protein sequence: CASSPDRVFYNPHLHF.

The rearrangement links TRBV10-3 to TRBJ1-2; D ambiguous. The germline V gene has CDR1 ENHRY and CDR2 SYGVKD. V was clipped by 3 bases and J by 7 bases, with 9 bases between them. This CDR3 comprises 12 residues. The chain's CDR3 is CAISDVSSGYTF. The CDR3 coding sequence is TGTGCCATCAGTGATGTGTCCTCTGGCTACACCTTC.

The chain recombines TRBV7-2 with TRBJ1-5; no clear D gene. Per the germline V gene, CDR1 is SGHTA and CDR2 is FQGNSA. Trimming removed 2 bases from V and 9 bases from J, with 17 bases in between. The CDR3 is made up of 15 amino acids. The CDR3 bases are TGTGCCAGCAGCTTACAGGTCAAATCACACCTGCCCCAGCATTTT. As protein: CASSLQVKSHLPQHF.

The chain links TRBV5-1 to TRBJ2-1; 7 nucleotides agree with TRBD1. Germline trimming cut 7 bases from V and 15 bases from J; bases unmatched to any gene: 13. In germline, CDR1 is SGHRS, CDR2 YFSETQ. The CDR3 runs to 12 residues. This CDR3 reads CASCGSTGTPFF. DNA of the CDR3: TGCGCCAGCTGCGGATCGACAGGGACGCCGTTCTTC. The full variable domain, with the rest looked up from reference TRBV5-1 and TRBJ2-1, is KAGVTQTPRYLIKTRGQQVTLSCSPISGHRSVSWYQQTPGQGLQFLFEYFSETQRNKGNFPGRFSGRQFSNSRSEMNVSTLELGDSALYLCASCGSTGTPFFGPGTRLTVL.

Notes on this clonotype: A junction end diverges from the germline sequence, so it may reflect a read error. The chain combines TRBV5-5 with TRBJ1-4, with D tentatively TRBD1 (5 bases). The CDR3 extends over 14 amino acids. CDR1 SGHKS and CDR2 YYEKEE come from the germline V gene (reference sequence). In nucleotides, the CDR3 is TGCGCCAGCAGCTTACAGGAGAATGATGAAAAACTGTTTTTT. It encodes CASSLQENDEKLFF.

This clonotype was detected ten times or more. The V call is TRBV6-2 or TRBV6-3, the J call TRBJ1-2; TRBD1 is a possible D gene (6 bases). This CDR3 is built from 13 residues. The germline V gene has CDR1 MNHEY and CDR2 SVGEGT. V lost 6 bases to trimming and J lost 9 bases, with 17 bases between them. The CDR3 bases are TGTGCCAGCAGATTCGACAGGCGCGGAAGCTACACCTTC. The encoded protein is CASRFDRRGSYTF.

V and J are TRBV2 and TRBJ2-5, with D possibly TRBD2 on 6 matching bases. CDR3 size: 13 residues. Trimming took off 4 bases at V and 6 bases at J, with 12 bases between the two ends. Germline lookup yields CDR1 SNHLY and CDR2 FYNNEI. CDR3 region: CASSGRGEKTQYF. Written as DNA, the CDR3 is TGTGCCAGCAGTGGGCGGGGCGAAAAGACCCAGTACTTC. The complete variable domain, with remaining parts taken from reference TRBV2 and TRBJ2-5, reads EPEVTQTPSHQVTQMGQEVILRCVPISNHLYFYWYRQILGQKVEFLVSFYNNEISEKSEIFDDQFSVERPDGSNFTLKIRSTKLEDSAMYFCASSGRGEKTQYFGPGTRLLVL.

The chain employs TRBV7-4 and TRBJ1-3; weak D call: TRBD1 (6 bases). Looked up from germline, CDR1 is SGHVT and CDR2 is SQSDAQ. This CDR3 region has 16 residues. V gave up 4 bases and J gave up 5 bases, with 18 bases separating them. The CDR3 loop is CASSSRGGTARNTIYF. DNA for the CDR3: TGTGCCAGCAGCTCGAGAGGGGGAACCGCTCGAAACACCATATATTTT.

The genes are TRBV19 and TRBJ2-1; 12 bases are a match to TRBD2. CDR3 length: 17 residues. The J segment lost 4 bases and the V segment lost 4 bases, leaving 8 bases of the junction unmatched. CDR1 and CDR2 (germline): LNHDA, SQIVND (reference sequence). The CDR3 reads CASSTMASGREYNEQFF. DNA for the CDR3: TGTGCCAGTAGTACTATGGCTAGCGGGAGGGAATACAATGAGCAGTTCTTC.

J is TRBJ2-7 and V is TRBV20-1, with D perhaps TRBD2 (5 bases). The CDR3 covers 13 residues. The V gene lost 5 bases and the J gene lost 5 bases, with 16 bases spanning the gap. The germline CDR1 and CDR2 sequences are DFQATT and SNEGSKA (reference sequence). The CDR3 nucleotides read TGCAGTGCTCCTCGGACTGGCGCGGACGAGCAGTACTTC. Translation gives CSAPRTGADEQYF.

The rearrangement joins TRBV10-3 to TRBJ2-1; D possibly uses TRBD1 or TRBD2 (5 bases each). Germline V gives CDR1 ENHRY, CDR2 SYGVKD. This CDR3 has 13 amino acids. The CDR3 region has the DNA TGTGGCAGCTTGGGACCGAAGAAGTACGAGCAGTTCTTC. This gives the protein CGSLGPKKYEQFF.

This clonotype showed up many times. V usage is TRBV19 and J usage is TRBJ1-5; 8 nucleotides line up with TRBD1. V trimming: 5 bases; J trimming: 6 bases; junction bases outside the gene matches: 6. This CDR3 contains 14 residues. The germline gives CDR1 LNHDA, CDR2 SQIVND (reference sequence). CDR3 nucleotide sequence: TGTGCCAGTAGTTCCGACAGGGGAGGTCAGCCCCAGCATTTT. Protein: CASSSDRGGQPQHF.

Here the CDR3 DNA reads TGCAGCGTTCAAACAGGGGGTTATGGCTACACCTTC. Its translation is CSVQTGGYGYTF. V gene TRBV29-1 combines with J gene TRBJ1-2, with TRBD1 matching over 8 bases. With V trimmed by 5 bases and J by 5 bases, 4 bases remained unmatched. The CDR3 runs 12 residues. Germline CDR1 is SQVTM and CDR2 is ANQGSEA.

Turning to this clonotype: An end of the junction differs from the germline gene, which may be a read error. The chain couples TRBV7-2 to TRBJ1-2; D is ambiguous. Germline loops: CDR1 SGHTA, CDR2 FQGNSA. The length of the CDR3 is 14 residues. CDR3 coding DNA: TGTGCCAGCAGCTATGGCAGACCGGGGATAGCAATCAGCTTC. It codes for CASSYGRPGIAISF.

CDR3 sequence reads: CSASTRAGGNTF. The CDR3 DNA reads as TGCAGTGCTAGTACCCGAGCTGGGGGCAACACCTTC. This rearrangement joins TRBV20-1 to TRBJ1-2; D may be TRBD1 (6 bases). Trimming removed 3 bases from V and 12 bases from J, with 17 bases in between. The CDR3 is 12 residues long. CDR1 and CDR2 (germline): DFQATT, SNEGSKA (reference sequence).

V and J are TRBV11-3 and TRBJ2-3; D perhaps matches TRBD1 (5 bases). Per the germline V gene, CDR1 is SGHNT and CDR2 is YENEEA. CDR3 length equals 15 residues. V shed 5 bases and J shed 2 bases, with 14 bases lying between them. CDR3 sequence reads: CASSRQMNITDTQYF. The DNA for the CDR3 is TGTGCCAGCAGCCGACAGATGAACATCACAGATACGCAGTATTTT.

This clonotype was seen many times. This chain connects TRBV5-1 to TRBJ1-1; D is perhaps TRBD1 (6 bases). V was cut by 0 bases and J by 4 bases, with 19 bases left in between. The length of the CDR3 is 17 residues. Germline V CDR1 and CDR2: SGHRS, YFSETQ. The CDR3 sequence is CASSLGSRGPTGTEAFF. CDR3 bases: TGCGCCAGCAGCTTGGGTTCCAGGGGTCCGACAGGCACTGAAGCTTTCTTT.

V gene TRBV7-2 combines with J gene TRBJ2-5; maybe TRBD2 (6 bases). Per the germline V gene, CDR1 is SGHTA and CDR2 is FQGNSA. V was pared by 7 bases and J by 12 bases, with 27 bases between. This CDR3 region has 15 residues. This CDR3 is CASKIREAEEDTKYF. The CDR3 bases are TGTGCCAGCAAAATCAGGGAGGCAGAAGAAGACACCAAGTACTTC.

The rearrangement joins TRBV10-1 to TRBJ1-2; 7 nucleotides line up with TRBD1. V lost 3 bases and J lost 4; bases outside the gene matches: 11. The CDR3 contains 16 residues. In germline, CDR1 is WNHNN, CDR2 SYGVQD (reference sequence). In nucleotides, the CDR3 is TGCGCCAGCAGTGATGACCGGGACAGAAGCCTCTATGGCTACACCTTC. This codes for CASSDDRDRSLYGYTF.

The V call is TRBV5-6, the J call TRBJ1-1, with D unclear. The V end was cut by 5 bases, the J end by 2 bases, with 16 bases between. The CDR3 spans 15 residues. Germline assignment: CDR1 SGHDT and CDR2 YYEEEE. CDR3 residues: CASRLPKWENTEAFF. CDR3 sequence (DNA): TGTGCCAGCAGGCTTCCGAAGTGGGAAAACACTGAAGCTTTCTTT. The whole variable domain, filled in from reference TRBV5-6 and TRBJ1-1, reads DAGVTQSPTHLIKTRGQQVTLRCSPKSGHDTVSWYQQALGQGPQFIFQYYEEEERQRGNFPDRFSGHQFPNYSSELNVNALLLGDSALYLCASRLPKWENTEAFFGQGTRLTVV.

V usage is TRBV11-1 and J usage is TRBJ1-4; D gene uncertain. V lost 2 bases to trimming and J lost 5 bases, with 15 bases between them. The CDR3 runs 16 residues. Germline V gives CDR1 SGHAT, CDR2 FQDESV (reference sequence). The CDR3 spells CASSLSTDSYNEKLFF. The DNA for the CDR3 is TGTGCCAGCAGCTTATCCACCGACTCCTACAATGAAAAACTGTTTTTT.

The chain combines TRBV6-5 with TRBJ1-1; TRBD1 matches 7 bases. The V gene's germline CDR1 is MNHEY and CDR2 SVGAGI. The J segment lost 8 bases and the V segment lost 6 bases, leaving 12 bases of the junction unmatched. This CDR3 is 14 amino acids long. DNA for the CDR3: TGTGCCAGCAGCGTCCTGGGGGACAGTGCCGAAGCTTTCTTT. Its protein is CASSVLGDSAEAFF.